This record concerns one T cell receptor (beta chain) sequence. Its specificity is not known. The junction departs from germline at one end; a sequencing error may be responsible. Breast cancer patients provided tissue from their axillary draining lymph nodes. These data come from a study of breast tumors, draining lymph nodes, adjacent tissues. Study outcomes and limitations: Tumor repertoires ranked between lymph nodes and nontumor tissue in diversity, with V and J gene preferences.

TCRdb itself ran the multiplex PCR reads through MiXCR, one entry per CDR3 protein. The profile shows 120,000 to 150,000 distinct CDR3 sequences, about 31% of them singletons. The sequence was obtained from a female donor with breast cancer. Some clones in this sample may be carry-over from other donors' samples. Sequences were obtained from axillary lymph node tissue.

The CDR3 here is CATYREEGYGHTF. The CDR3 DNA sequence: TGTGCCACTTACAGGGAGGAGGGCTATGGCCACACCTTC. V and J are TRBV2 and TRBJ1-2; D might be TRBD1 (6 bases). Germline CDR1 reads SNHLY; CDR2 reads FYNNEI. This CDR3 has 13 residues.